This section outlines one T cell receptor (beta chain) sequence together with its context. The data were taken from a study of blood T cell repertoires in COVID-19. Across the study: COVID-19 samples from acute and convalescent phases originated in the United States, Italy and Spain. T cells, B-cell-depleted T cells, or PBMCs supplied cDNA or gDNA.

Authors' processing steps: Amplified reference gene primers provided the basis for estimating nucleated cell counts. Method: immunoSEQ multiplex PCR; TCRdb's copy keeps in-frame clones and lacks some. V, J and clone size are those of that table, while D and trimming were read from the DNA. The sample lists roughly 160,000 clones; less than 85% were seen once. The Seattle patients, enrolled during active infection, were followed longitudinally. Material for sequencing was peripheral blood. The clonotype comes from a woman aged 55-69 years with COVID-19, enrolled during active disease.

In nucleotides, the CDR3 is TGTGCCTGGGACAGGGGAGTCGCTGGAAACACCATATATTTT. Translation: CAWDRGVAGNTIYF. The genes are TRBV30 and TRBJ1-3; 8 positions agree with TRBD1. Germline trimming cut 5 bases from V and 2 bases from J; bases unmatched to any gene: 5. The CDR3 loop spans 14 amino acids. CDR1 is GTSNPN, CDR2 SVGIG, per germline (reference sequence).